Listed here are 14 T cell receptor beta chains from one sample, sequenced in a study of blood T cells in healthy people across ages. For the second PCR, which ran for about 6 to 11 cycles, a sample-barcoded 5' primer and a J-beta primer mix were used. One entry per CDR3 protein, called by TCRdb with MiXCR from the 5' RACE reads. There are about 830,000 distinct CDR3 sequences in the sample; 62% occur only once, and approximately 30% lies in the top ten. Sequenced material: blood. The receptors shown here come from a man under 40 in good health.

This clonotype was picked up a small number of times. CDR3 amino acids: CASRATVSSTDTQYF. In nucleotides, the CDR3 is TGTGCCAGCAGAGCGACAGTTTCTAGCACAGATACGCAGTATTTT. The V call is TRBV3-1, the J call TRBJ2-3; TRBD1 is a possible D gene (5 bases). Trimming took 6 bases from V and 0 from J, leaving 13 bases between them. CDR1 is LGHDT, CDR2 YNNKEL, per germline (reference sequence). CDR3 length: 15 residues.

J is TRBJ2-3 and V is TRBV3-1; D ambiguous. Germline CDR1 LGHDT, CDR2 YNNKEL (reference sequence). The V and J ends lost 8 bases and 6 bases respectively, with 9 bases between them. The CDR3 is made up of 11 amino acids. CDR3 loop: CASAGSDTQYF. In DNA, the CDR3 is TGTGCCAGCGCCGGGTCCGATACGCAGTATTTT.

The gene calls are TRBV29-1 and TRBJ2-1; 7 bases align to TRBD2. Losses at the gene ends were 4 bases for V and 0 bases for J; bases not matched to a gene: 21. Germline V gene lookup returns CDR1 SQVTM and CDR2 ANQGSEA. The CDR3 loop spans 20 amino acids. CDR3 coding DNA: TGCAGCGTTGCCCTACTAGGTAGGGGAGCGGGACTAAGCTCCTACAATGAGCAGTTCTTC. Translated: CSVALLGRGAGLSSYNEQFF.

The rearrangement joins TRBV28 to TRBJ2-4; TRBD2 agrees at 7 bases. The J call may be mistaken, given a closer DNA end match to TRBJ2-7. The germline gives CDR1 MDHEN, CDR2 SYDVKM. The CDR3 covers 16 residues. CDR3 coding DNA: TGTGCCAGCAGTTTCCCCCGGGAGGCGGACTCCTACGAGCAGTACTTC. Amino acids: CASSFPREADSYEQYF.

This clonotype was picked up a small number of times. The CDR3 protein is CAIMAGATGANVLTF. CDR3 bases: TGTGCCATCATGGCCGGAGCTACTGGGGCCAACGTCCTGACTTTC. The chain employs TRBV10-3 and TRBJ2-6; D is unresolved. The CDR3 length is 15 residues. The V and J ends lost 7 bases and 2 bases respectively, with 12 bases between them. CDR1 and CDR2 from the germline V gene are ENHRY and SYGVKD.

This clonotype was observed a few times. Here the CDR3 DNA reads TGTGCCAGCAGCGCGACGGACAGGGAGGTGTTGTTCTTC. Its protein is CASSATDREVLFF. This chain connects TRBV7-2 to TRBJ2-1, with 8 bases aligning to TRBD1. Germline trimming cut 5 bases from V and 15 bases from J; bases unmatched to any gene: 12. The CDR3 is 13 residues long. Germline V gives CDR1 SGHTA, CDR2 FQGNSA.

V usage is TRBV5-1 and J usage is TRBJ1-2, with D uncertain. The V gene's germline CDR1 is SGHRS and CDR2 YFSETQ. Trimming left V 0 bases short and J 1 base short, with 10 bases between. CDR3 length equals 15 residues. CDR3 residues: CASSLGERINYGYTF. In DNA, the CDR3 is TGCGCCAGCAGCTTGGGGGAGAGAATTAACTATGGCTACACCTTC.

V gene TRBV7-8 combines with J gene TRBJ2-1; 11 bases line up with TRBD1. Trimming removed 2 bases from V and 7 bases from J; junction bases left unmatched: 4. The CDR3 covers 15 residues. Germline V gene data show CDR1 as SGHVS and CDR2 as FQNEAQ. The CDR3 DNA sequence: TGTGCCAGCAGCTTACGCTGGGACAGGGGGAATGAGCAGTTCTTC. As protein: CASSLRWDRGNEQFF.

This chain links TRBV6-4 with TRBJ1-5; perhaps TRBD1 as D (5 bases). Trimming stripped 11 bases from V and 1 base from J, with 18 bases between. The length of the CDR3 is 15 residues. Germline V gene sequence: CDR1 MRHNA, CDR2 SNTAGT. CDR3 loop: CAAKSGGRSNQPQHF. The CDR3 DNA follows: TGTGCCGCCAAAAGCGGGGGACGAAGCAATCAGCCCCAGCATTTT.

This chain joins TRBV27 and TRBJ2-3; 12 bases are shared with TRBD2. This CDR3 is built from 15 residues. J gave up 4 bases and V 7 bases, and 6 bases lay outside the gene matches. Germline V CDR1 and CDR2: MNHEY, SMNVEV (reference sequence). The CDR3 loop is CASIASGGAPDTQYF. CDR3 nucleotides: TGTGCCAGCATTGCTAGCGGGGGGGCCCCAGATACGCAGTATTTT.

The genes are TRBV4-2 and TRBJ2-7; D gene unclear. Trimming took 2 bases from V and 2 from J, leaving 13 bases between them. The germline CDR1 and CDR2 sequences are LGHNA and YNFKEQ. The CDR3 spans 15 residues. CDR3 sequence (DNA): TGTGCCAGCAGCCAAAATCGTGACGGACCCTACGAGCAGTACTTC. As protein: CASSQNRDGPYEQYF.

This chain connects TRBV9 to TRBJ2-7; maybe TRBD2 (6 bases). V was trimmed by 4 bases and J by 2 bases, leaving 16 bases between them. Germline CDR1 and CDR2: SGDLS and YYNGEE. CDR3 size: 15 residues. This CDR3 is CASSPISSAPYEQYF. CDR3 sequence (DNA): TGTGCCAGCAGCCCGATCTCTAGCGCACCCTACGAGCAGTACTTC.

The gene calls are TRBV4-3 and TRBJ2-3; D is possibly TRBD2 (5 bases). The V end was cut by 4 bases, the J end by 0 bases, with 14 bases between. Germline assignment: CDR1 LGHNA and CDR2 YSLEER. The CDR3 has 16 residues. CDR3 DNA: TGCGCCAGCAGCCCCGGCCCGGCGGGTAGCACAGATACGCAGTATTTT. It codes for CASSPGPAGSTDTQYF.

The CDR3, as DNA: TGCGCCAGCAGCCTAAAGACGGGACTAACTAACACCGGGGAGCTGTTTTTT. As protein: CASSLKTGLTNTGELFF. The chain is built from TRBV4-1 and TRBJ2-2; TRBD2 matches 7 bases. The CDR3 is 17 residues long. Trimming took 4 bases from V and 2 from J; bases not matched to a gene: 10. The germline V gene encodes CDR1 MGHRA and CDR2 YSYEKL.